The 7 T cell receptor beta chains presented below share a single source sample, sequenced in a study of vaccination effects on CD4 cells after COVID-19. These receptors' antigens are unknown. ViraFEST expansion of antigen-specific CD4+ T cells with viral peptide pools preceded sequencing. Investigators separated out CD4+ T cells once approximately 10 days of culture had passed. Each participant was given two doses of one vaccine (BNT162b2 or mRNA-1273). The data were produced by immunoSEQ multiplex PCR, yet TCRdb's version contains in-frame clones alone and is incomplete. The sample yields tens of thousands of clones, 70% to 90% seen once. Source: CD4+ T cells from PBMCs cultured with HCoV-229E spike peptides, taken after COVID-19 vaccination. The receptor source for this set is a human donor who received a COVID-19 vaccine.

This chain connects TRBV18 to TRBJ2-7, with 10 positions matching TRBD1. Germline values: CDR1 KGHSH, CDR2 LQKENI. This CDR3 has 14 amino acids. Trimming took 3 bases from V and 2 from J; bases not matched to a gene: 1. The CDR3 DNA reads as TGTGCCAGCTCACCCGGGACAGGGGCCTACGAGCAGTACGTC. Protein: CASSPGTGAYEQYV.

The chain is built from TRBV11-2 and TRBJ2-7; 10 bases align to TRBD2. J was trimmed by 2 bases and V by 2 bases; bases with no gene match: 3. This CDR3 comprises 15 residues. Germline values: CDR1 SGHAT, CDR2 FQNNGV. The CDR3 DNA reads TGTGCCAGCAGCTTATTAGCGGGGGGAACCTACGAGCAGTACGTC. Protein: CASSLLAGGTYEQYV.

The chain's CDR3 is CASSAGGRVNIQYF. The CDR3 bases are TGTGCCAGCAGTGCCGGGGGTCGGGTAAACATTCAGTACTTC. This chain joins TRBV27 and TRBJ2-4; D possibly corresponds to TRBD2 (6 bases). The CDR3 loop spans 14 amino acids. Germline-derived CDR1 and CDR2 are MNHEY and SMNVEV (reference sequence). V was clipped by 5 bases and J by 6 bases, with 14 bases between them.

The chain couples TRBV14 to TRBJ1-3; D gene uncertain. This CDR3 region has 16 residues. Germline lookup yields CDR1 SGHDN and CDR2 FVKESK. V was trimmed by 0 bases and J by 0 bases, leaving 9 bases between them. Written as DNA, the CDR3 is TGTGCCAGCAGCCAAGAGTTAAGGAACTCTGGAAACACCATATATTTT. Residues: CASSQELRNSGNTIYF.

This chain connects TRBV5-1 to TRBJ1-6; no clear D gene. V lost 1 base, J lost 7 bases, and 18 bases lay in between. The CDR3 is made up of 17 amino acids. In germline, CDR1 is SGHRS, CDR2 YFSETQ. CDR3 residues: CASSLRPLGPLNSPLHF. CDR3 nucleotide sequence: TGCGCCAGCAGCTTGCGGCCCCTCGGACCGTTGAATTCACCCCTCCACTTT. Supplemented by reference TRBV5-1 and TRBJ1-6, the full variable domain reads KAGVTQTPRYLIKTRGQQVTLSCSPISGHRSVSWYQQTPGQGLQFLFEYFSETQRNKGNFPGRFSGRQFSNSRSEMNVSTLELGDSALYLCASSLRPLGPLNSPLHFGNGTRLTVT.

The V and J genes are TRBV28 and TRBJ1-1, with 7 bases fitting TRBD1. Losses at the gene ends were 6 bases for V and 7 bases for J; bases not matched to a gene: 5. The CDR3 length is 12 residues. Germline values: CDR1 MDHEN, CDR2 SYDVKM. The CDR3 spells CASSSGQFEAFF. The CDR3 bases are TGTGCCAGCAGCTCGGGACAGTTTGAAGCTTTCTTT.

The chain joins TRBV9 to TRBJ2-2; possible D gene TRBD1, 5 bases. Germline V gives CDR1 SGDLS, CDR2 YYNGEE. Trimming removed 5 bases at V and 0 bases at J, with 11 bases between. The CDR3 contains 15 residues. The CDR3 nucleotides read TGTGCCAGCAGAGCAGGGCAAGCGAACACCGGGGAGCTGTTTTTT. It encodes CASRAGQANTGELFF.